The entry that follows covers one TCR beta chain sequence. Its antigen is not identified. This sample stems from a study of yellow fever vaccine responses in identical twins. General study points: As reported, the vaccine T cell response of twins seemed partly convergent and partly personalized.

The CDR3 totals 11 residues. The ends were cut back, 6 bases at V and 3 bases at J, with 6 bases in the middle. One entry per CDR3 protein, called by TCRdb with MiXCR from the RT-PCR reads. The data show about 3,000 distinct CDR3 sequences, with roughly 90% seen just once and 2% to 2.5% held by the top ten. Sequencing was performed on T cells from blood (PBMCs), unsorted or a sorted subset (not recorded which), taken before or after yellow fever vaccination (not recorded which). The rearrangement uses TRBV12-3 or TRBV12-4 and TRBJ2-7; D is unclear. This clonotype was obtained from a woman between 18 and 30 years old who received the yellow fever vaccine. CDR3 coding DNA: TGTGCCAGCAGGAACAGCTACGAGCAGTACTTC. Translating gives CASRNSYEQYF.